This T cell receptor beta chain was retrieved from a study of blood T cell repertoires in COVID-19. Authors' analysis steps: The authors estimated nucleated cell counts from reference gene primer amplification. This table comes from immunoSEQ multiplex PCR, and its TCRdb copy is limited to in-frame clones, with some not included. V, J and clone size were drawn from that table, and D and trimming were deduced from the DNA. Of 350,000 to 400,000 clones listed, roughly 89% were seen once; the top ten hold 1.5% to 2%. This CDR3 comprises 14 residues. Germline V CDR1 and CDR2: SNHLY, FYNNEI. Trimming pared 8 bases from V and 5 bases from J, leaving 15 bases between. Cohort assignment relied on participant-reported clinical history. Cohort 3 donors counted as recovered after two negative PCRs, clearance, or resolved symptoms.

The V gene is TRBV2, the J gene TRBJ1-4, with a tentative D call TRBD1 (5 bases). Sequencing input: PBMCs or T cells enriched from blood (not recorded which). This TCR was sampled from a woman aged 30 to 39 who had recovered from COVID-19. CDR3 sequence: CASSPRGGNEKLFF. In nucleotides, the CDR3 is TGTGCCAGCTCCCCGAGGGGAGGGAATGAAAAACTGTTTTTT.